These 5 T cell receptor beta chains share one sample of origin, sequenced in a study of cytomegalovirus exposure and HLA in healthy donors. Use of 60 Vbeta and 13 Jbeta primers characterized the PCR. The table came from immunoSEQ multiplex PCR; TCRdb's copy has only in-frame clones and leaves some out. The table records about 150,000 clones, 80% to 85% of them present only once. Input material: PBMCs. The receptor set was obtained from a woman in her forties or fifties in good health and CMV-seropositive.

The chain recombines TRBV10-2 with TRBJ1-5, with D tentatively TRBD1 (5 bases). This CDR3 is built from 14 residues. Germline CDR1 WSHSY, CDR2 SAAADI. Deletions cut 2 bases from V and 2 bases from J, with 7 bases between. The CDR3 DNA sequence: TGCGCCAGCAGTGAGAGCAGGGGCAATCAGCCCCAGCATTTT. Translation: CASSESRGNQPQHF.

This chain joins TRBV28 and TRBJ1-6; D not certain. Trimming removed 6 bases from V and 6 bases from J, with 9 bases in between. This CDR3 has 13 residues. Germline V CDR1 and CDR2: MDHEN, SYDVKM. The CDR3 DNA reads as TGTGCCAGCAGGCCCTGGAGTAATTCACCCCTCCACTTT. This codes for CASRPWSNSPLHF.

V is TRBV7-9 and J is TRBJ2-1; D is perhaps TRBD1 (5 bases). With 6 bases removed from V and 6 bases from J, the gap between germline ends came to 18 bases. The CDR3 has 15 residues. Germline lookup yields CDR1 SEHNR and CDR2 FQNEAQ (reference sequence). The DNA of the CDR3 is TGTGCCAGCAGTTTTTGGGGCCCGCCCGCCAATGAGCAGTTCTTC. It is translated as CASSFWGPPANEQFF. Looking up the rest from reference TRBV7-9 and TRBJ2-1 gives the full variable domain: DTGVSQNPRHKITKRGQNVTFRCDPISEHNRLYWYRQTLGQGPEFLTYFQNEAQLEKSRLLSDRFSAERPKGSFSTLEIQRTEQGDSAMYLCASSFWGPPANEQFFGPGTRLTVL.

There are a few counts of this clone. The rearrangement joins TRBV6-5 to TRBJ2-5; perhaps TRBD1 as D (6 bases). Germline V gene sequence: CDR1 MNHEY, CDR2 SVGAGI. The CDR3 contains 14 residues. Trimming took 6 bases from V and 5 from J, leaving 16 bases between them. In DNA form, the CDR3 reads TGTGCCAGCAGACAATGGACAGTTTTTGAGACCCAGTACTTC. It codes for CASRQWTVFETQYF.

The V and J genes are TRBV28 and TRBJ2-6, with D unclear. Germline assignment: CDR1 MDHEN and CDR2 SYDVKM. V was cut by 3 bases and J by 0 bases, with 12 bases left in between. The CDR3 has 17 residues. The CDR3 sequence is CASSFFTRNSGANVLTF. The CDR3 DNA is TGTGCCAGCAGTTTCTTTACGAGGAACTCTGGGGCCAACGTCCTGACTTTC.